These 30 T cell receptor beta chains were all obtained from the same sample, sequenced in a study of CD8 T cells in ankylosing spondylitis. These TCRs are of unknown antigen specificity. General study findings and limits: Characteristic, it appeared, of ankylosing spondylitis blood was a TCR beta motif of eight highly homologous variants.

Each CDR3 protein is one row after TCRdb ran MiXCR on the 5' RACE reads. The sample holds 650,000 to 800,000 distinct CDR3 sequences; 15% to 20% are singletons and the top ten take 19%. Sequencing was carried out using blood, either unsorted or a sorted T cell fraction (not recorded which). These TCRs come from a male donor with ankylosing spondylitis.

This chain joins TRBV29-1 and TRBJ1-1; no definite D call. V lost 5 bases and J 7 bases, leaving 8 bases between the germline ends. CDR1 and CDR2 from the germline V gene are SQVTM and ANQGSEA. This CDR3 contains 10 residues. The CDR3 reads CSVIFGEAFF. The CDR3 coding sequence is TGCAGCGTTATATTCGGTGAAGCTTTCTTT.

The V and J genes are TRBV18 and TRBJ1-5; 7 nucleotides align to TRBD1. The CDR3 is made up of 16 amino acids. V gave up 6 bases and J gave up 2 bases; unmatched junction bases: 10. Germline lookup yields CDR1 KGHSH and CDR2 LQKENI. The DNA of the CDR3 is TGTGCCAGCTCGCGACAGGGACCCGGTGGCAATCAGCCCCAGCATTTT. It specifies CASSRQGPGGNQPQHF.

This clonotype showed up many times. The chain combines TRBV27 with TRBJ2-1; 11 bases are a match to TRBD2. Germline V gene lookup returns CDR1 MNHEY and CDR2 SMNVEV (reference sequence). CDR3 length equals 15 residues. V lost 6 bases and J lost 5; bases outside the gene matches: 6. The CDR3 DNA follows: TGTGCCAGCAGCCTGGGGACTAGCGGCGACAATGAGCAGTTCTTC. Its protein product is CASSLGTSGDNEQFF.

V is TRBV12-3 or TRBV12-4 and J is TRBJ1-1; perhaps TRBD1 as D (5 bases). This CDR3 region has 16 residues. Trimming shortened V by 5 bases and J by 6 bases, and 22 bases separated the two germline ends. The CDR3 loop is CASSPPKGRRVPEAFF. In nucleotides, the CDR3 is TGTGCCAGCAGTCCACCGAAGGGCCGCAGGGTCCCTGAAGCTTTCTTT.

This clonotype has a handful of counts. V gene TRBV7-2 combines with J gene TRBJ2-2; 8 bases fit TRBD1. The CDR3 extends over 13 amino acids. The germline gives CDR1 SGHTA, CDR2 FQGNSA. After removal of 7 bases from V and 6 bases from J, the junction contained 4 bases not matched to a gene. DNA of the CDR3: TGTGCCAGCAACCAACAGGGGGCCGGGGAGCTGTTTTTT. Protein: CASNQQGAGELFF.

The chain uses TRBV10-3 and TRBJ1-5, with TRBD1 matching 7 bases. The V segment lost 5 bases and the J segment 0 bases; nucleotides outside the gene matches: 4. This CDR3 has 15 amino acids. CDR1 and CDR2 from the germline V gene are ENHRY and SYGVKD. This CDR3 is CAISPTGSSNQPQHF. For the CDR3, the DNA is TGTGCCATCAGTCCGACAGGGTCTAGCAATCAGCCCCAGCATTTT.

The chain uses TRBV9 and TRBJ2-1; TRBD2 matches at 8 bases. Unmatched junction bases numbered 10, after V lost 4 bases and J lost 4 bases. Germline CDR1 reads SGDLS; CDR2 reads YYNGEE. The CDR3 sequence is 16 residues long. The CDR3 DNA sequence: TGTGCCAGCAGCCCCAGTGGTAGCGGGAATTACAATGAGCAGTTCTTC. This sequence encodes CASSPSGSGNYNEQFF.

This clonotype was seen a handful of times. The chain employs TRBV20-1 and TRBJ2-7, with D perhaps matching TRBD2 (6 bases). CDR1 and CDR2 (germline): DFQATT, SNEGSKA (reference sequence). V lost 0 bases to trimming and J lost 1 base, with 13 bases between them. The CDR3 totals 15 residues. The CDR3 loop is CSARDQGGVSYEQYF. The CDR3 DNA sequence: TGCAGTGCTAGAGATCAGGGCGGGGTTTCCTACGAGCAGTACTTC.

This clonotype occurred a few times. The chain has TRBV12-3 or TRBV12-4 and TRBJ1-1; D not resolved. V was shortened by 5 bases and J by 12 bases, with 19 bases between the two germline ends. The CDR3 contains 13 residues. The CDR3 DNA reads as TGTGCCAGCAGTCCACGGTTTGGGGTGTATTCTTTCTTT. Translating it yields CASSPRFGVYSFF.

In its sample, this clonotype was seen a few times. This chain uses TRBV7-9 with TRBJ2-2; possible D gene TRBD1, 5 bases. The V end lost 10 bases, the J end lost 4 bases, and 10 bases lay between the germline ends. CDR3 size: 12 residues. Germline V gene sequence: CDR1 SEHNR, CDR2 FQNEAQ (reference sequence). The CDR3: CAIQGVTGELFF. CDR3 nucleotide sequence: TGTGCCATCCAGGGTGTCACCGGGGAGCTGTTTTTT.

This chain links TRBV29-1 with TRBJ1-3; D not certain. Germline CDR1 SQVTM, CDR2 ANQGSEA. The CDR3 loop spans 16 amino acids. V lost 7 bases and J 3 bases, leaving 22 bases between the germline ends. The CDR3 coding sequence is TGCAGCGCCACAGAGGGCGACAAGAATTATGGAAACACCATATATTTT. It yields the protein CSATEGDKNYGNTIYF. Based on the CDR3 plus reference TRBV29-1 and TRBJ1-3, the full variable domain is SAVISQKPSRDICQRGTSLTIQCQVDSQVTMMFWYRQQPGQSLTLIATANQGSEATYESGFVIDKFPISRPNLTFSTLTVSNMSPEDSSIYLCSATEGDKNYGNTIYFGEGSWLTVV.

V is TRBV30 and J is TRBJ2-7; D may be TRBD1 or TRBD2 (5 bases each). The CDR3 is 11 residues long. Trimming shortened V by 1 base and J by 5 bases, and 6 bases separated the two germline ends. Germline values: CDR1 GTSNPN, CDR2 SVGIG (reference sequence). The CDR3 loop reads CAWSGGNEQYF. The CDR3 DNA is TGTGCCTGGAGTGGGGGGAACGAGCAGTACTTC.

CDR3 in DNA: TGTGCCAGCAGCTTAGGGGGGAAGTCGGACACTGAAGCTTTCTTT. Translation gives CASSLGGKSDTEAFF. The J gene is TRBJ1-1, the V gene TRBV11-2; the D gene is possibly TRBD1 (5 bases). V was clipped by 1 base and J by 3 bases, with 12 bases between them. The CDR3 is made up of 15 amino acids. From germline, CDR1 is SGHAT and CDR2 FQNNGV. The variable domain in full, with the rest retrieved from reference TRBV11-2 and TRBJ1-1, is EAGVAQSPRYKIIEKRQSVAFWCNPISGHATLYWYQQILGQGPKLLIQFQNNGVVDDSQLPKDRFSAERLKGVDSTLKIQPAKLEDSAVYLCASSLGGKSDTEAFFGQGTRLTVV.

This clonotype occurred many times. The V and J genes are TRBV10-3 and TRBJ1-1; 7 bases fit TRBD1. Trimming removed 6 bases from V and 6 bases from J; junction bases left unmatched: 7. Germline values: CDR1 ENHRY, CDR2 SYGVKD. This CDR3 contains 13 residues. Here the CDR3 reads CAIRDRESAEAFF. The CDR3 region has the DNA TGTGCCATCAGAGACAGGGAATCGGCTGAAGCTTTCTTT.

This rearrangement joins TRBV12-3 or TRBV12-4 to TRBJ2-5; either TRBD1 or TRBD2 may fit D (5 bases each). The CDR3 runs 12 residues. Trimming removed 2 bases from V and 7 bases from J, with 8 bases in between. The CDR3 loop is CASSLFGGTQYF. The CDR3 DNA sequence: TGTGCCAGCAGTTTATTTGGGGGGACCCAGTACTTC.

CDR3 DNA sequence: TGTGCCAGCAGCCAGCGGGAGGCAGCCACCTACGAGCAGTACTTC. Encoded protein: CASSQREAATYEQYF. This rearrangement joins TRBV6-1 to TRBJ2-7; 9 bases fit TRBD2. This CDR3 contains 15 residues. V lost 6 bases, J lost 2 bases, and 8 bases stayed unmatched. The germline CDR1 and CDR2 sequences are MNHNS and SASEGT.

This rearrangement joins TRBV4-1 to TRBJ2-5; D might be TRBD2 (5 bases). Looked up from germline, CDR1 is MGHRA and CDR2 is YSYEKL. The CDR3 is made up of 14 amino acids. V was trimmed by 3 bases and J by 5 bases, leaving 13 bases between them. This chain's CDR3 is CASSHIGGAETQYF. For the CDR3, the DNA is TGCGCCAGCAGCCATATAGGAGGAGCGGAGACCCAGTACTTC.

The chain couples TRBV27 to TRBJ1-1; 8 bases fit TRBD1. Trimming at V came to 6 bases and at J to 10 bases, leaving 13 bases not matched to a gene. The CDR3 extends over 14 amino acids. CDR1 and CDR2 from the germline V gene are MNHEY and SMNVEV (reference sequence). CDR3 residues: CASRLTGGGNLAFF. The CDR3 coding sequence is TGTGCCAGCAGATTAACAGGGGGGGGGAATTTAGCTTTCTTT.

This clonotype was counted only a few times. The J gene is TRBJ1-6, the V gene TRBV14; the D is unclear. CDR3 length equals 17 residues. The V and J ends lost 2 bases and 4 bases respectively, with 15 bases between them. Germline CDR1 and CDR2: SGHDN and FVKESK. The DNA for the CDR3 is TGTGCCAGCAGCCAAACTTCAGGACGGAATTATAATTCACCCCTCCACTTT. It encodes CASSQTSGRNYNSPLHF.

The sample holds a few counts of this clonotype. The genes are TRBV11-2 and TRBJ2-7; D possibly corresponds to TRBD2 (6 bases). Trimming took 0 bases from V and 2 from J, leaving 8 bases between them. The CDR3 contains 14 residues. Germline CDR1 and CDR2: SGHAT and FQNNGV. The DNA of the CDR3 is TGTGCCAGCAGCTTAGATAGCGGAACCTACGAGCAGTACTTC. It codes for CASSLDSGTYEQYF.

V usage is TRBV7-8 and J usage is TRBJ2-2; D perhaps matches TRBD2 (6 bases). This CDR3 is 15 amino acids long. Trimming shortened V by 5 bases and J by 3 bases, and 13 bases separated the two germline ends. Looked up from germline, CDR1 is SGHVS and CDR2 is FQNEAQ. CDR3 sequence (DNA): TGTGCCAGCAGCCTCCTAGCGCCGGACACCGGGGAGCTGTTTTTT. Translating gives CASSLLAPDTGELFF.

This clonotype was picked up a small number of times. This chain links TRBV9 with TRBJ2-2; 10 positions agree with TRBD2. Germline loops: CDR1 SGDLS, CDR2 YYNGEE. J gave up 4 bases and V 4 bases, and 7 bases lay outside the gene matches. The CDR3 is 16 amino acids. The CDR3 DNA sequence: TGTGCCAGCAGCTTGAGCGGGGGGGCCTTCACCGGGGAGCTGTTTTTT. As protein: CASSLSGGAFTGELFF.

This clonotype has a count of ten or more. This CDR3 is CASSLTGQGSTDTQYF. The CDR3 DNA reads as TGCGCCAGCAGCTTGACGGGACAGGGTTCCACAGATACGCAGTATTTT. The J gene is TRBJ2-3, the V gene TRBV5-1; TRBD1 matches 9 bases. This CDR3 has 16 amino acids. The V segment lost 1 base and the J segment 2 bases; nucleotides outside the gene matches: 5. Germline lookup yields CDR1 SGHRS and CDR2 YFSETQ. Based on the CDR3 plus reference TRBV5-1 and TRBJ2-3, the full variable domain is KAGVTQTPRYLIKTRGQQVTLSCSPISGHRSVSWYQQTPGQGLQFLFEYFSETQRNKGNFPGRFSGRQFSNSRSEMNVSTLELGDSALYLCASSLTGQGSTDTQYFGPGTRLTVL.

The rearrangement uses TRBV7-9 and TRBJ1-1, with D perhaps TRBD1 (6 bases). V was pared by 5 bases and J by 5 bases, with 18 bases between. CDR1 is SEHNR, CDR2 FQNEAQ, per germline (reference sequence). The CDR3 extends over 15 amino acids. This CDR3 reads CASSPKQGMGTEAFF. CDR3 DNA sequence: TGTGCCAGCAGCCCTAAACAGGGCATGGGGACTGAAGCTTTCTTT.

The sample holds a few counts of this clonotype. This chain links TRBV10-3 with TRBJ2-2; TRBD2 is a possible D gene (5 bases). CDR3 size: 14 residues. The germline V and J ends were trimmed by 9 bases and 2 bases, with 13 bases remaining between them. Germline CDR1 is ENHRY and CDR2 is SYGVKD. The CDR3 nucleotides are TGTGCCATTGGAGGACTGGGAAACACCGGGGAGCTGTTTTTT. The encoded protein is CAIGGLGNTGELFF.

This chain joins TRBV4-1 and TRBJ2-1; no reliable D call. This CDR3 is 15 amino acids long. V was trimmed by 2 bases and J by 0 bases, leaving 8 bases between them. Germline loops: CDR1 MGHRA, CDR2 YSYEKL. CDR3 loop: CASSQRASSYNEQFF. CDR3 DNA: TGCGCCAGCAGCCAAAGGGCGAGCTCCTACAATGAGCAGTTCTTC.

This clonotype was found a few times. The gene calls are TRBV12-3 or TRBV12-4 and TRBJ2-5; maybe TRBD1 (6 bases). The ends were cut back, 6 bases at V and 1 base at J, with 12 bases in the middle. The CDR3 extends over 14 amino acids. The CDR3 DNA sequence: TGTGCCAGCAGAATCGGACAGATCCAAGAGACCCAGTACTTC. This sequence encodes CASRIGQIQETQYF.

J is TRBJ1-1 and V is TRBV5-1; the match to TRBD1 covers 8 bases. CDR3 size: 17 residues. V dropped 5 bases and J dropped 1; count of bases not matched to a gene: 13. Germline loops: CDR1 SGHRS, CDR2 YFSETQ. For the CDR3, the DNA is TGCGCCAGCAGATTCCTTACCGGGACAGGACCGAACACTGAAGCTTTCTTT. Encoded protein: CASRFLTGTGPNTEAFF.

This clonotype has more than one count but fewer than ten. The CDR3 spells CASSQSTGYQETQYF. CDR3 sequence (DNA): TGCGCCAGCAGCCAATCCACAGGTTACCAAGAGACCCAGTACTTC. The chain joins TRBV4-1 to TRBJ2-5; maybe TRBD1 (5 bases). Trimming stripped 2 bases from V and 0 bases from J, with 10 bases between. Germline assignment: CDR1 MGHRA and CDR2 YSYEKL. The CDR3 length is 15 residues.

The chain is built from TRBV6-2 or TRBV6-3 and TRBJ2-2; unclear D gene. Trimming removed 5 bases at V and 4 bases at J, with 8 bases between. CDR3 length: 13 residues. Germline V gene sequence: CDR1 MNHEY, CDR2 SVGEGT. The CDR3 region is CASSKASTGELFF. The DNA of the CDR3 is TGTGCCAGCAGTAAGGCGAGCACCGGGGAGCTGTTTTTT.